This T cell receptor beta chain is drawn from a study of PD-L1 blockade in urothelial cancer. Sequencing used immunoSEQ multiplex PCR; TCRdb keeps in-frame clones, though not all of them. The sample lists roughly 41,000 clones; approximately 83% were seen once. The germline CDR1 and CDR2 sequences are SGDLS and YYNGEE. The V end lost 0 bases, the J end lost 3 bases, and 9 bases lay between the germline ends. The CDR3 totals 14 residues. The sequence derives from a man between 60 and 75 years old with urothelial cancer. This chain uses TRBV9 with TRBJ1-1, with unresolved D. Sequencing used PBMCs, obtained around atezolizumab (anti-PD-L1) treatment. CDR3 sequence (DNA): TGTGCCAGCAGCGTAGTGCTCGGTCACACTGAAGCTTTCTTT. This encodes CASSVVLGHTEAFF.